These 19 T cell receptor beta chains were sequenced from one sample in a study of cytomegalovirus exposure and HLA in healthy donors. PCR amplification relied on 60 Vbeta primers (plus 13 Jbeta primers). Profiled with immunoSEQ multiplex PCR; TCRdb holds only in-frame clones, not every one. The sample table sets out 95,000 to 150,000 clones. Sample: PBMCs. These receptors originate from a man aged 18 to 30 in good health and CMV-seronegative.

J is TRBJ2-3 and V is TRBV20-1; D uncertain. The CDR3 extends over 11 amino acids. From germline, CDR1 is DFQATT and CDR2 SNEGSKA (reference sequence). With 5 bases removed from V and 5 bases from J, the gap between germline ends came to 8 bases. The CDR3 sequence: CSASDRDTQYF. In DNA form, the CDR3 reads TGCAGTGCTTCAGATCGAGATACGCAGTATTTT.

The V gene is TRBV5-4, the J gene TRBJ1-1; a weak D match, TRBD1 (6 bases). V was shortened by 6 bases and J by 7 bases, with 22 bases between the two germline ends. The germline gives CDR1 SGHNT, CDR2 YYREEE (reference sequence). This CDR3 is built from 15 residues. CDR3 amino acids: CASTQVLGHPNEAFF. For the CDR3, the DNA is TGTGCCAGCACCCAAGTCTTGGGACACCCGAATGAAGCTTTCTTT.

The chain is built from TRBV28 and TRBJ2-1; D call uncertain. Germline assignment: CDR1 MDHEN and CDR2 SYDVKM. V was trimmed by 3 bases and J by 4 bases, leaving 7 bases between them. The CDR3 extends over 13 amino acids. In nucleotides, the CDR3 is TGTGCCAGCAGTTTCCCCGGTTACAATGAGCAGTTCTTC. Protein product: CASSFPGYNEQFF.

This chain links TRBV25-1 with TRBJ2-7; 8 bases line up with TRBD1. V shed 3 bases and J 3 bases; nucleotides not matched to a gene: 10. The germline CDR1 and CDR2 sequences are MGHDK and SYGVNS. This CDR3 comprises 16 residues. The CDR3 DNA follows: TGTGCCAGCAGTGACGTTTTATGGACAGGGAACTACGAGCAGTACTTC. Encoded protein: CASSDVLWTGNYEQYF.

The gene calls are TRBV30 and TRBJ2-3; 8 nucleotides align to TRBD2. Trimming took 4 bases from V and 4 from J; bases not matched to a gene: 4. The germline gives CDR1 GTSNPN, CDR2 SVGIG (reference sequence). This CDR3 has 13 amino acids. The CDR3 coding sequence is TGTGCCTGGATAGTGCGGGGGGCAGATACGCAGTATTTT. It yields the protein CAWIVRGADTQYF.

The V gene is TRBV18, the J gene TRBJ2-6; 9 bases fit TRBD1. Germline loops: CDR1 KGHSH, CDR2 LQKENI. J was trimmed by 2 bases and V by 2 bases; bases with no gene match: 4. The CDR3 consists of 17 residues. CDR3 DNA: TGTGCCAGCTCACCAGTGGGACAGGGAACTGGGGCCAACGTCCTGACTTTC. Protein: CASSPVGQGTGANVLTF.

The chain employs TRBV4-1 and TRBJ1-2; TRBD1 is a possible D gene (5 bases). The CDR3 totals 16 residues. Germline V lookup: CDR1 MGHRA, CDR2 YSYEKL. V lost 0 bases to trimming and J lost 6 bases, with 17 bases between them. CDR3 region: CASSQEQGRTYDGYTF. The CDR3 DNA is TGCGCCAGCAGCCAAGAGCAGGGCAGAACTTACGATGGCTACACCTTC.

V gene TRBV28 combines with J gene TRBJ1-2; 8 nucleotides line up with TRBD1. The CDR3 consists of 12 residues. The germline gives CDR1 MDHEN, CDR2 SYDVKM. Germline trimming cut 6 bases from V and 10 bases from J; bases unmatched to any gene: 7. The DNA of the CDR3 is TGTGCCAGCAGCGAGTCGACAGGGGCCTACACCTTC. It yields the protein CASSESTGAYTF.

The chain joins TRBV4-1 to TRBJ2-3; D remains ambiguous. The V gene's germline CDR1 is MGHRA and CDR2 YSYEKL. This CDR3 has 14 residues. V was trimmed by 2 bases and J by 2 bases, leaving 8 bases between them. CDR3 in DNA: TGCGCCAGCAGCCAATGGCAGGACACAGATACGCAGTATTTT. Amino acids: CASSQWQDTDTQYF.

Note on this clone: Relative to the germline gene, one junction end is altered; a read error may explain this. Other DNA sequences in this specimen translate into the identical CDR3. The gene calls are TRBV7-2 and TRBJ1-2; D is undetermined. Per the germline V gene, CDR1 is SGHTA and CDR2 is FQGNSA. The CDR3 length is 14 residues. The CDR3 sequence is CASSLEWRADGYTF. The CDR3 DNA reads TGTGCCAGCAGCTTAGAGTGGAGGGCAGATGGCTACACCTTT.

Comment on this clone: The sample contains more than one DNA sequence encoding this CDR3. The J gene is TRBJ2-5, the V gene TRBV15; D unresolved. Germline V gene data show CDR1 as LNHNV and CDR2 as YYDKDF (reference sequence). V dropped 0 bases and J dropped 2 bases, with 4 bases sitting between them. The CDR3 has 13 amino acids. The CDR3 sequence is CATSRDLQETQYF. In nucleotides, the CDR3 is TGTGCCACCAGCAGAGACTTACAAGAGACCCAGTACTTC.

The chain carries TRBV18 and TRBJ2-5; 7 bases agree with TRBD1. Germline V lookup: CDR1 KGHSH, CDR2 LQKENI. This CDR3 comprises 14 residues. The trim removed 2 bases at V and 2 bases at J, leaving 2 bases unmatched. CDR3 amino acids: CASSPSQGQETQYF. The CDR3 DNA reads TGTGCCAGCTCACCATCACAGGGGCAAGAGACCCAGTACTTC.

This chain connects TRBV25-1 to TRBJ1-4; D possibly corresponds to TRBD1 (5 bases). Germline V lookup: CDR1 MGHDK, CDR2 SYGVNS. There are 14 residues in the CDR3. V gave up 3 bases and J gave up 8 bases, with 13 bases separating them. The CDR3 is CASSDPYRQEKLFF. CDR3 in DNA: TGTGCCAGCAGTGATCCCTATCGACAGGAAAAACTGTTTTTT.

V usage is TRBV6-1 and J usage is TRBJ2-3, with D perhaps matching TRBD2 (5 bases). Germline V gene sequence: CDR1 MNHNS, CDR2 SASEGT. V lost 2 bases, J lost 0 bases, and 9 bases lay in between. The CDR3 has 15 residues. The CDR3 coding sequence is TGTGCCAGCAGTGAACAGCGGCCTAGCACAGATACGCAGTATTTT. Amino acids: CASSEQRPSTDTQYF.

This chain uses TRBV6-6 with TRBJ2-1; D unresolved. CDR1 is MNHNY and CDR2 is SVGAGI in the germline V gene (reference sequence). This CDR3 spans 11 amino acids. V was trimmed by 5 bases and J by 6 bases, leaving 5 bases between them. The CDR3 DNA is TGTGCCAGCAGTATCCTCAATGAGCAGTTCTTC. This sequence encodes CASSILNEQFF.

The rearrangement links TRBV19 to TRBJ1-1, with D possibly being TRBD1 (6 bases). This CDR3 is built from 15 residues. CDR1 is LNHDA and CDR2 is SQIVND in the germline V gene (reference sequence). V was cut by 5 bases and J by 4 bases, with 17 bases left in between. The CDR3 region is CASSLMTGQTTEAFF. In DNA form, the CDR3 reads TGTGCCAGTAGTCTGATGACAGGTCAGACCACTGAAGCTTTCTTT.

The gene calls are TRBV6-1 and TRBJ1-1, with a possible D match to TRBD1 (6 bases). Germline V gene data show CDR1 as MNHNS and CDR2 as SASEGT. This CDR3 spans 14 amino acids. V dropped 8 bases and J dropped 0 bases, with 13 bases sitting between them. The CDR3 loop is CASRTRGLNTEAFF. DNA of the CDR3: TGTGCCAGCCGTACCAGGGGCCTGAACACTGAAGCTTTCTTT.

The V gene is TRBV27, the J gene TRBJ2-7; possibly TRBD2 for D (7 bases). Germline V CDR1 and CDR2: MNHEY, SMNVEV (reference sequence). The V end was cut by 6 bases, the J end by 3 bases, with 15 bases between. This CDR3 has 14 amino acids. CDR3 bases: TGTGCCAGCAGCCTTACAGGGACTAACTACGAGCAGTACTTC. As protein: CASSLTGTNYEQYF.

This sequence joins TRBV19 and TRBJ2-1, with a tentative D call TRBD2 (6 bases). Germline-derived CDR1 and CDR2 are LNHDA and SQIVND (reference sequence). Trimming pared 6 bases from V and 5 bases from J, leaving 11 bases between. The CDR3 sequence is 13 residues long. CDR3 sequence reads: CASRERVDNEQFF. Written as DNA, the CDR3 is TGTGCCAGTAGGGAGCGGGTGGACAATGAGCAGTTCTTC.